The 28 T cell receptor beta chains listed next were all sequenced from one sample in a study of T cell repertoires in cytomegalovirus infection. TCRdb re-derived calls from the reads in MiXCR, one entry per CDR3 protein. The table records fewer than 950,000 distinct CDR3 sequences, around a third of them present only once. Antigens of these TCRs are unknown. Sequencing was performed on cultured CD8+ T cells from PBMCs, taken from culture after CMV antigen stimulation. The receptors originated from a human donor in good health (CMV status not recorded). Some clones in this sample may be carry-over from other donors' samples.

The table lists this clonotype with a few counts. The chain employs TRBV6-2 or TRBV6-3 and TRBJ2-1, with D unclear. The CDR3 spans 12 residues. Germline CDR1 reads MNHEY; CDR2 reads SVGEGT. V was pared by 8 bases and J by 9 bases, with 14 bases between. This chain's CDR3 is CASALASSEQFF. CDR3 bases: TGTGCCAGCGCCCTTGCGTCGAGTGAGCAGTTCTTC.

J is TRBJ1-1 and V is TRBV2, with 7 bases fitting TRBD1. The CDR3 has 17 amino acids. V was pared by 6 bases and J by 4 bases, with 17 bases of the junction left unmatched. The V gene's germline CDR1 is SNHLY and CDR2 FYNNEI. The CDR3 reads CASRLPLDRSTSTEAFF. In DNA, the CDR3 is TGTGCCAGCAGACTTCCCCTGGACAGGTCGACGTCCACTGAAGCTTTCTTT.

This clonotype was detected many times. V usage is TRBV7-8 and J usage is TRBJ1-1; 7 bases match TRBD1. CDR3 length equals 14 residues. With V trimmed by 5 bases and J by 1 base, 4 bases remained unmatched. Germline assignment: CDR1 SGHVS and CDR2 FQNEAQ. In DNA, the CDR3 is TGTGCCAGCAGCGGCCGACAGGGGAACACTGAAGCTTTCTTT. Protein: CASSGRQGNTEAFF.

This clonotype came up a few times. V and J are TRBV28 and TRBJ2-3; TRBD2 matches 7 bases. The germline CDR1 and CDR2 sequences are MDHEN and SYDVKM. V shed 10 bases and J 2 bases; nucleotides not matched to a gene: 9. The CDR3 consists of 14 residues. CDR3 loop: CATTRGEITDTQYF. CDR3 nucleotides: TGTGCCACTACCCGGGGGGAAATCACAGATACGCAGTATTTT.

V gene TRBV10-2 combines with J gene TRBJ2-1, with a weak D call TRBD2 (5 bases). The CDR3 runs 19 residues. Germline values: CDR1 WSHSY, CDR2 SAAADI. V lost 3 bases and J 9 bases, leaving 30 bases between the germline ends. As DNA, the CDR3 is TGCGCCAGCAGTGATCCGGTCCCGGAGGACGGCGGGCGCTTTGGTGAGCAGTTCTTC. Amino acids: CASSDPVPEDGGRFGEQFF.

This CDR3 reads CASSLTSVETQYF. CDR3 sequence (DNA): TGTGCCAGCAGCTTGACTAGCGTGGAGACCCAGTACTTC. The chain couples TRBV7-9 to TRBJ2-5, with TRBD2 identical over 8 bases. The CDR3 consists of 13 residues. V lost 3 bases and J lost 5; bases outside the gene matches: 2. Germline CDR1 SEHNR, CDR2 FQNEAQ (reference sequence).

CDR3: CASSARSSYEQYF. Written as DNA, the CDR3 is TGTGCCAGCAGTGCCCGTAGCTCCTACGAGCAGTACTTC. V is TRBV2 and J is TRBJ2-7; D unresolved. This CDR3 comprises 13 residues. Germline V gene sequence: CDR1 SNHLY, CDR2 FYNNEI. The V and J ends lost 4 bases and 0 bases respectively, with 7 bases between them.

The chain links TRBV6-2 or TRBV6-3 to TRBJ1-5, with D maybe TRBD1 (5 bases). Between the trimmed V and J ends, which lost 7 bases and 9 bases, there was a span of 16 bases. CDR1 is MNHEY and CDR2 is SVGEGT in the germline V gene. The CDR3 has 13 residues. CDR3 DNA sequence: TGTGCCAGCACCCTGGGGACCCAGATGCCCCAGCATTTT. Translated, it gives CASTLGTQMPQHF.

This clonotype has a handful of counts. This chain uses TRBV5-4 with TRBJ2-2; TRBD1 or TRBD2 may be the D gene (6 bases each). Trimming removed 4 bases at V and 5 bases at J, with 18 bases between. Germline CDR1 SGHNT, CDR2 YYREEE (reference sequence). This CDR3 region has 16 residues. The DNA of the CDR3 is TGTGCCAGCAGCGAGTACAGGGAGGTGAGGACCGGGGAGCTGTTTTTT. As protein: CASSEYREVRTGELFF.

This clonotype was seen only a few times. This rearrangement joins TRBV29-1 to TRBJ2-7; D gene ambiguous. The germline CDR1 and CDR2 sequences are SQVTM and ANQGSEA. The CDR3 totals 13 residues. The germline V and J ends were trimmed by 0 bases and 4 bases, with 10 bases remaining between them. CDR3 amino acids: CSVEDQYSYEQYF. As DNA, the CDR3 is TGCAGCGTTGAAGATCAATACAGTTACGAGCAGTACTTC.

The sample holds a few counts of this clonotype. The CDR3 here is CASSLRGGVIQYF. The CDR3, as DNA: TGTGCCAGCAGTTTAAGGGGGGGCGTCATTCAGTACTTC. V usage is TRBV27 and J usage is TRBJ2-4, with TRBD2 as a possible D gene (7 bases). Germline V lookup: CDR1 MNHEY, CDR2 SMNVEV (reference sequence). V was pared by 2 bases and J by 9 bases, with 11 bases between. CDR3 length: 13 residues.

In its sample, this clonotype was seen a few times. The chain links TRBV7-9 to TRBJ1-1; 8 bases agree with TRBD1. With V trimmed by 6 bases and J by 8 bases, 5 bases remained unmatched. Germline V gives CDR1 SEHNR, CDR2 FQNEAQ (reference sequence). This CDR3 spans 12 amino acids. Here the CDR3 reads CASRVRTGEAFF. The DNA of the CDR3 is TGTGCCAGCAGAGTTAGGACAGGGGAAGCTTTCTTT. The whole variable domain, filled in from reference TRBV7-9 and TRBJ1-1, reads DTGVSQNPRHKITKRGQNVTFRCDPISEHNRLYWYRQTLGQGPEFLTYFQNEAQLEKSRLLSDRFSAERPKGSFSTLEIQRTEQGDSAMYLCASRVRTGEAFFGQGTRLTVV.

This clonotype was picked up a small number of times. The V and J genes are TRBV12-3 or TRBV12-4 and TRBJ1-6; D is unresolved. Trimming shortened V by 1 base and J by 3 bases, and 7 bases separated the two germline ends. The CDR3 is 15 residues long. In DNA form, the CDR3 reads TGTGCCAGCAGTTTAGAACAGCGCTATAATTCACCCCTCCACTTT. This sequence encodes CASSLEQRYNSPLHF.

The chain joins TRBV7-9 to TRBJ2-2; 7 positions match TRBD1. V dropped 2 bases and J dropped 4; count of bases not matched to a gene: 4. The CDR3 has 15 residues. The germline gives CDR1 SEHNR, CDR2 FQNEAQ (reference sequence). The CDR3 coding sequence is TGTGCCAGCAGCTTAAAGGGGGCAATCACCGGGGAGCTGTTTTTT. Protein sequence: CASSLKGAITGELFF. Variable domain in full (rest from reference TRBV7-9 and TRBJ2-2): DTGVSQNPRHKITKRGQNVTFRCDPISEHNRLYWYRQTLGQGPEFLTYFQNEAQLEKSRLLSDRFSAERPKGSFSTLEIQRTEQGDSAMYLCASSLKGAITGELFFGEGSRLTVL.

This clonotype has a handful of counts. The V and J genes are TRBV9 and TRBJ1-2, with 7 positions matching TRBD1. The V gene end was trimmed by 4 bases and the J gene end by 5 bases; junction bases not matched to a gene: 14. Germline CDR1 SGDLS, CDR2 YYNGEE. This CDR3 contains 16 residues. The CDR3 DNA reads as TGTGCCAGCAGCCCCCCAGGGTCAGGGGGAGGGTATGGCTACACCTTC. Translation gives CASSPPGSGGGYGYTF.

The sample holds a few counts of this clonotype. The chain has TRBV12-3 or TRBV12-4 and TRBJ2-5; 12 bases agree with TRBD1. The CDR3 spans 16 residues. The J segment lost 1 base and the V segment lost 6 bases, leaving 6 bases of the junction unmatched. The CDR3 bases are TGTGCCAGCAGCTCTCCGGGACAGGGGGCCCAAGAGACCCAGTACTTC. Its protein product is CASSSPGQGAQETQYF.

This clonotype turned up a few times. The chain couples TRBV27 to TRBJ1-1; D remains ambiguous. CDR3 length: 14 amino acids. Germline-derived CDR1 and CDR2 are MNHEY and SMNVEV (reference sequence). Between the trimmed V and J ends, which lost 3 bases and 3 bases, there was a span of 11 bases. CDR3 nucleotides: TGTGCCAGCAGTTTGGTGAGGGCGGACACTGAAGCTTTCTTT. This codes for CASSLVRADTEAFF.

In this sample, this clonotype turned up many times. The rearrangement links TRBV7-2 to TRBJ1-2, with 8 bases identical to TRBD1. This CDR3 is 14 amino acids long. The germline gives CDR1 SGHTA, CDR2 FQGNSA. V was pared by 6 bases and J by 5 bases, with 8 bases of the junction left unmatched. The CDR3 nucleotides are TGTGCCAGCAGTTCCGGGACAGGAGATTATGGCTACACCTTC. Amino acid sequence: CASSSGTGDYGYTF.

This clonotype was observed a few times. The chain couples TRBV27 to TRBJ1-5; D gene uncertain. V lost 3 bases to trimming and J lost 4 bases, with 7 bases between them. This CDR3 contains 13 residues. CDR1 is MNHEY, CDR2 SMNVEV, per germline (reference sequence). This CDR3 reads CASSFARNQPQHF. The DNA for the CDR3 is TGTGCCAGCAGTTTCGCAAGGAATCAGCCCCAGCATTTT.

The chain couples TRBV29-1 to TRBJ2-7, with D possibly matching TRBD1 (6 bases). This CDR3 contains 13 residues. Trimming took 4 bases from V and 0 from J, leaving 10 bases between them. CDR1 and CDR2 (germline): SQVTM, ANQGSEA. The CDR3 is CSVGRDTSYEQYF. CDR3 DNA: TGCAGCGTTGGTAGGGACACCTCCTACGAGCAGTACTTC.

The rearrangement links TRBV6-5 to TRBJ2-3; D may correspond to TRBD1 or TRBD2 (5 bases each). The CDR3 is 15 residues long. Trimming shortened V by 2 bases and J by 0 bases, and 9 bases separated the two germline ends. CDR1 is MNHEY and CDR2 is SVGAGI in the germline V gene. CDR3 in DNA: TGTGCCAGCAGTTACGCTTGGGACAGCACAGATACGCAGTATTTT. Translation: CASSYAWDSTDTQYF.

This clonotype was detected only a few times. This sequence joins TRBV6-2 or TRBV6-3 and TRBJ2-2, with D uncertain. V was clipped by 9 bases and J by 6 bases, with 8 bases between them. Germline V gene sequence: CDR1 MNHEY, CDR2 SVGEGT. The CDR3 is 11 amino acids. The CDR3 is CASDFPGELFF. Here the CDR3 DNA reads TGTGCCAGTGATTTCCCCGGGGAGCTGTTTTTT.

V gene TRBV5-7 combines with J gene TRBJ1-3; D call uncertain. TRBV5-7 is an ORF; its function is uncertain. The germline V and J ends were trimmed by 4 bases and 0 bases, with 14 bases remaining between them. The CDR3 totals 16 residues. CDR3 region: CASSPGGSLSGNTIYF. CDR3 sequence (DNA): TGTGCCAGCAGCCCTGGAGGCTCCCTCTCTGGAAACACCATATATTTT.

This clonotype has only one observation. A junction end diverges from the germline sequence, so it may reflect a read error. The V gene is TRBV5-8, the J gene TRBJ2-1, with 14 bases fitting TRBD2. The germline CDR1 and CDR2 sequences are SGHTS and YDEGEE. This CDR3 has 18 residues. CDR3 bases: TGTGCCAGCAACTTGGGACTAGCGGGGGCCTTCTCCTACAATGAGCAGTTCTTC. Its protein product is CASNLGLAGAFSYNEQFF.

The CDR3 loop reads CASSPRGQGFSYEQYV. CDR3 coding DNA: TGTGCCAGCAGCCCAAGGGGACAGGGCTTCTCCTACGAGCAGTACGTC. The chain has TRBV2 and TRBJ2-7; 9 positions match TRBD1. CDR1 and CDR2 (germline): SNHLY, FYNNEI. Trimming removed 6 bases from V and 0 bases from J; junction bases left unmatched: 9. The CDR3 spans 16 residues.

This chain links TRBV6-6 with TRBJ1-2; possibly TRBD1 for D (5 bases). CDR3 size: 15 residues. Germline values: CDR1 MNHNY, CDR2 SVGAGI (reference sequence). Trimming pared 4 bases from V and 4 bases from J, leaving 16 bases between. The CDR3 here is CASSSAGLLSYGYTF. CDR3 sequence (DNA): TGTGCCAGCAGTTCCGCAGGGCTACTTTCCTATGGCTACACCTTC.

This clonotype has a handful of counts. The gene calls are TRBV15 and TRBJ1-3, with 9 bases fitting TRBD1. Per germline, CDR1 LNHNV and CDR2 YYDKDF (reference sequence). J was trimmed by 3 bases and V by 5 bases; bases with no gene match: 5. The CDR3 is 15 amino acids. The CDR3 DNA is TGTGCCACCAGCGTGGACAGGGGAATTGGAAACACCATATATTTT. Amino acid sequence: CATSVDRGIGNTIYF.

This chain connects TRBV19 to TRBJ1-2; maybe TRBD1 (6 bases). V shed 10 bases and J shed 4 bases, with 10 bases lying between them. The CDR3 consists of 11 residues. CDR1 is LNHDA and CDR2 is SQIVND in the germline V gene (reference sequence). CDR3 residues: CATPGAYGYTF. DNA of the CDR3: TGTGCCACCCCAGGGGCCTATGGCTACACCTTC.